This T cell receptor (beta chain) originates from a study of T cell repertoires in ileal Crohn's disease. Study observations and caveats: Compared with non-smokers, active smokers at surgery showed more clonal expansions. Every patient over 26.8% clonality showed endoscopic recurrence.

Clones were read by immunoSEQ multiplex PCR, and TCRdb kept only the in-frame ones, dropping some. The sample lists 25,000 to 35,000 clones, 81% seen once, with around 5.6% in the top ten. Germline values: CDR1 SQVTM, CDR2 ANQGSEA. Trimming took 4 bases from V and 4 from J, leaving 16 bases between them. The CDR3 length is 14 residues. To note about this clone: Its antigen is still unknown.

Patients were adults with ileal or ileocolonic Crohn's disease needing resection. Sequencing was performed on ileal tissue. The receptor comes from an adult with Crohn's disease. This chain connects TRBV29-1 to TRBJ1-2; D uncertain. The CDR3 DNA follows: TGCAGCGTTGGTCTCACGACTGCGAGCTATGGCTACACCTTC. It specifies CSVGLTTASYGYTF.